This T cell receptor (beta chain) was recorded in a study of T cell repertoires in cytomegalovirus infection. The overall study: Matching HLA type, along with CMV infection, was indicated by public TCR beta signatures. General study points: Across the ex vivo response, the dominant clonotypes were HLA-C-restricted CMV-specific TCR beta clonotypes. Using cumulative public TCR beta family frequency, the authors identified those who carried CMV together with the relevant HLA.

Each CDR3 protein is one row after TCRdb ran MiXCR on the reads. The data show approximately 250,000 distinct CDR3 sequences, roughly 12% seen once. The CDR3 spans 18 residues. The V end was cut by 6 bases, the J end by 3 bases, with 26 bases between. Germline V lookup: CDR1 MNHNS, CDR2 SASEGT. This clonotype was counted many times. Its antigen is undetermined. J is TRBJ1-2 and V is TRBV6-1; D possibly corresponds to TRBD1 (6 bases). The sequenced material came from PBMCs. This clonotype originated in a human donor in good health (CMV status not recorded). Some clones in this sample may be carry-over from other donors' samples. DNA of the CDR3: TGTGCCAGCAGCCACGAGAGCAACAGGGTGCCCAGATACTATGGCTACACCTTC. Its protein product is CASSHESNRVPRYYGYTF.